Below, 24 T cell receptor beta chains from the same sample are listed, as sequenced in a study of blood T cells in healthy people across ages (dated by TCRdb to 2014 to 2015). Library generation was performed with 5' RACE. Sequencing was carried out with an Illumina HiSeq 2500. A second PCR of roughly 7 to 11 cycles was performed with a sample-barcoded 5' primer and a J-beta primer mix. TCRdb reran the public reads through fastp at Q25 and MiXCR, keeping productive beta chains. Rows are unified per CDR3 protein, each entry keeping the most common DNA and genes. This sample holds some 370,000 distinct CDR3 sequences; approximately 47% were observed only once. The top ten clones comprise over 40% of the sample. Source material: blood. Source of these receptors: a man in his 60s in good health.

The gene calls are TRBV27 and TRBJ2-3, with D possibly being TRBD2 (6 bases). The CDR3 is made up of 13 amino acids. Per the germline V gene, CDR1 is MNHEY and CDR2 is SMNVEV (reference sequence). Trimming cost V 7 bases and J 7 bases, with 15 bases left between them. CDR3 sequence reads: CASTPSVIHTQYF. For the CDR3, the DNA is TGTGCCAGCACCCCTAGCGTGATTCATACGCAGTATTTT.

This clonotype was detected only a few times. The V gene is TRBV16, the J gene TRBJ1-1; D may be TRBD1 (6 bases). This CDR3 has 13 amino acids. CDR1 KGHSY and CDR2 FQNENV come from the germline V gene. V lost 3 bases, J lost 11 bases, and 16 bases lay in between. CDR3 nucleotide sequence: TGTGCCAGCAGCCACAACCCAGACAGGCGTGCTTTCTTT. The encoded protein is CASSHNPDRRAFF.

This clonotype turned up a few times. The chain carries TRBV7-6 and TRBJ2-7, with a weak D call TRBD2 (6 bases). The V end lost 5 bases, the J end lost 7 bases, and 15 bases lay between the germline ends. This CDR3 contains 13 residues. The germline V gene has CDR1 SGHVS and CDR2 FNYEAQ. CDR3 DNA: TGTGCCAGCAGCGCTAGCGCGATCAATGAGCAGTACTTC. Translating it yields CASSASAINEQYF.

CDR3 in amino acids: CSASPLAGVQETQYF. In nucleotides, the CDR3 is TGCAGTGCTAGCCCACTAGCGGGGGTCCAAGAGACCCAGTACTTC. The V gene is TRBV20-1, the J gene TRBJ2-5, with 11 bases lining up with TRBD2. Germline CDR1 reads DFQATT; CDR2 reads SNEGSKA (reference sequence). Trimming at V came to 3 bases and at J to 1 base, leaving 4 bases not matched to a gene. The CDR3 spans 15 residues.

This chain uses TRBV9 with TRBJ2-4; 10 bases agree with TRBD1. V lost 4 bases to trimming and J lost 6 bases; unmatched junction nucleotides: 7. CDR1 is SGDLS and CDR2 is YYNGEE in the germline V gene. The CDR3 is 15 residues long. CDR3 in amino acids: CASSLRTGGGNIQYF. The CDR3 DNA reads as TGTGCCAGCAGCTTGAGGACAGGGGGGGGAAACATTCAGTACTTC.

In nucleotides, the CDR3 is TGTGCCAGCAGCCAAGGGAGGGGAGTGAGGACCCAGTACTTC. Residues: CASSQGRGVRTQYF. The V call is TRBV14, the J call TRBJ2-5, with a possible D match to TRBD2 (6 bases). V dropped 1 base and J dropped 7 bases, with 13 bases sitting between them. The CDR3 length is 14 residues. The germline V gene encodes CDR1 SGHDN and CDR2 FVKESK.

On this clonotype itself: A much larger clone differs by one base, so this may be a read error. DNA of the CDR3: TGTGCCAGCAAGCTAACAGGGACAGGGGAGCAGTACTTC. Translation: CASKLTGTGEQYF. The chain combines TRBV2 with TRBJ2-7; TRBD1 matches 9 bases. Germline CDR1 and CDR2: SNHLY and FYNNEI. The CDR3 has 13 residues. V was pared by 7 bases and J by 7 bases, with 8 bases of the junction left unmatched.

This clonotype appeared a few times. The CDR3 here is CSASGRARLYNEQFF. The CDR3 bases are TGCAGTGCTAGCGGGAGGGCTAGACTCTACAATGAGCAGTTCTTC. The J gene is TRBJ2-1, the V gene TRBV20-1, with 8 bases lining up with TRBD2. This CDR3 has 15 amino acids. V shed 3 bases and J 3 bases; nucleotides not matched to a gene: 7. CDR1 is DFQATT, CDR2 SNEGSKA, per germline (reference sequence).

The V and J genes are TRBV4-3 and TRBJ1-2; unclear D gene. V lost 1 base, J lost 0 bases, and 9 bases lay in between. Germline V lookup: CDR1 LGHNA, CDR2 YSLEER. The CDR3 runs to 15 residues. The CDR3 DNA reads TGCGCCAGCAGCCAAGCGCTGATAGCTAACTATGGCTACACCTTC. It encodes CASSQALIANYGYTF.

This chain joins TRBV19 and TRBJ2-7; 8 nucleotides agree with TRBD2. Germline V lookup: CDR1 LNHDA, CDR2 SQIVND (reference sequence). The CDR3 sequence is 14 residues long. V lost 5 bases and J lost 7; bases outside the gene matches: 10. The CDR3 reads CASSRGGQVGEQYF. CDR3 sequence (DNA): TGTGCCAGTAGTCGGGGGGGCCAGGTGGGGGAGCAGTACTTC.

This clonotype was recorded once. One end of the junction fails to match germline, which may point to a read error. The chain joins TRBV12-3 or TRBV12-4 to TRBJ1-2; no clear D. There are 14 residues in the CDR3. As DNA, the CDR3 is TGTGCCAGCAGTTTTGGGGAGACTAACTATGGCCACACCTTC. Amino acids: CASSFGETNYGHTF.

The chain has TRBV4-2 and TRBJ1-6; TRBD1 agrees at 7 bases. Unmatched junction bases numbered 9, after V lost 1 base and J lost 9 bases. From germline, CDR1 is LGHNA and CDR2 YNFKEQ. CDR3 length: 16 amino acids. The DNA of the CDR3 is TGTGCCAGCAGCCAAGGAGGAGGGGGCTCGATTTCACCCCTCCACTTT. Its protein product is CASSQGGGGSISPLHF.

Concerning this clonotype: Mismatch with germline at one junction end may stem from a read error. The chain links TRBV15 to TRBJ1-4; tentative D call: TRBD1 (6 bases). The length of the CDR3 is 14 residues. The germline gives CDR1 LNHNV, CDR2 YYDKDF (reference sequence). DNA of the CDR3: TGTGCCACCAGCTATGGGGGGCGTGATGAGAAACTGTTTTTT. It specifies CATSYGGRDEKLFF.

The chain has TRBV7-9 and TRBJ2-5, with 8 bases lining up with TRBD1. Gene TRBJ2-7 matches the end of the DNA better, so the J call may be wrong. The CDR3 covers 12 residues. Germline V lookup: CDR1 SEHNR, CDR2 FQNEAQ (reference sequence). This CDR3 reads CASSWTGSEQYF. The CDR3, as DNA: TGTGCCAGCAGCTGGACAGGGTCCGAGCAGTACTTC.

The gene calls are TRBV28 and TRBJ2-7, with 10 bases fitting TRBD2. The V and J ends lost 3 bases and 0 bases, in that order; junction bases with no gene match: 5. Germline CDR1 and CDR2: MDHEN and SYDVKM. CDR3 length equals 16 residues. The CDR3 here is CASSLGAGGASYEQYF. In nucleotides, the CDR3 is TGTGCCAGCAGTTTGGGAGCGGGGGGGGCCTCCTACGAGCAGTACTTC.

The rearrangement links TRBV4-2 to TRBJ2-7, with TRBD1 as a possible D gene (5 bases). This CDR3 is built from 15 residues. V dropped 1 base and J dropped 3 bases, with 13 bases sitting between them. Germline-derived CDR1 and CDR2 are LGHNA and YNFKEQ. The CDR3 sequence: CASSQAVTDYYEQYF. Here the CDR3 DNA reads TGTGCCAGCAGCCAAGCGGTGACAGATTACTACGAGCAGTACTTC.

Regarding this clonotype: One end of the junction is discordant with germline, which a read error may explain. CDR3 sequence reads: CAISLDLGDEKLFF. CDR3 in DNA: TGTGCCATCAGCTTGGATCTCGGGGACGAAAAACTGTTTTTT. This chain links TRBV7-9 with TRBJ1-4; D may be TRBD1 (5 bases). This CDR3 contains 14 residues. The germline gives CDR1 SEHNR, CDR2 FQNEAQ (reference sequence). The whole variable domain, remainder taken from reference TRBV7-9 and TRBJ1-4, is DTGVSQNPRHKITKRGQNVTFRCDPISEHNRLYWYRQTLGQGPEFLTYFQNEAQLEKSRLLSDRFSAERPKGSFSTLEIQRTEQGDSAMYLCAISLDLGDEKLFFGSGTQLSVL.

This clonotype was picked up a small number of times. This chain joins TRBV18 and TRBJ1-1; D may be TRBD1 (5 bases). The CDR3 has 16 amino acids. Germline CDR1 reads KGHSH; CDR2 reads LQKENI. V was shortened by 2 bases and J by 2 bases, with 15 bases between the two germline ends. CDR3 sequence: CASSPGGALSNTEAFF. The CDR3 nucleotides read TGTGCCAGCTCACCAGGCGGGGCCCTCTCTAACACTGAAGCTTTCTTT.

In this sample, this clonotype turned up many times. The V call is TRBV10-1, the J call TRBJ2-5; D is possibly TRBD1 or TRBD2 (6 bases each). Germline V gene data show CDR1 as WNHNN and CDR2 as SYGVQD (reference sequence). V dropped 3 bases and J dropped 4 bases, with 12 bases sitting between them. The CDR3 sequence is 14 residues long. The chain's CDR3 is CASSEGGLGETQYF. CDR3 DNA sequence: TGCGCCAGCAGTGAAGGGGGGCTAGGAGAGACCCAGTACTTC.

With respect to this clonotype: A read error may explain this, as a much larger clone is one base away. V usage is TRBV7-2 and J usage is TRBJ2-6; D perhaps matches TRBD1 (5 bases). CDR1 is SGHTA, CDR2 FQGNSA, per germline. The CDR3 length is 16 residues. For the CDR3, the DNA is TGTGCCAGCAGCTCGCAGGTGACACGTGGGGCCGACGTCCTGACTTTC. Translating it yields CASSSQVTRGADVLTF.

The chain uses TRBV6-5 and TRBJ2-7, with D possibly matching TRBD1 (6 bases). CDR1 and CDR2 (germline): MNHEY, SVGAGI. CDR3 length: 14 amino acids. Trimming removed 7 bases at V and 2 bases at J, with 15 bases between. CDR3 in amino acids: CASIPSGATYEQYF. The CDR3 DNA reads TGTGCCAGCATCCCGTCAGGGGCTACCTACGAGCAGTACTTC.

This clonotype was seen a few times. The rearrangement links TRBV28 to TRBJ2-3; D possibly corresponds to TRBD2 (5 bases). The CDR3 sequence is 13 residues long. V dropped 5 bases and J dropped 7 bases, with 13 bases sitting between them. CDR1 and CDR2 (germline): MDHEN, SYDVKM. The CDR3 DNA reads TGTGCCAGCAGTGCTCAGGACTTTAATACGCAGTATTTT. Its protein is CASSAQDFNTQYF.

The chain uses TRBV7-2 and TRBJ1-4; 11 bases fit TRBD1. The J segment lost 8 bases and the V segment lost 3 bases, leaving 5 bases of the junction unmatched. Germline CDR1 is SGHTA and CDR2 is FQGNSA. This CDR3 has 15 amino acids. The DNA of the CDR3 is TGTGCCAGCAGCTTTACAGGGACAGGGGGAGAAAAACTGTTTTTT. Protein product: CASSFTGTGGEKLFF.

The rearrangement links TRBV5-5 to TRBJ2-1; 8 nucleotides agree with TRBD1. Trimming at V came to 4 bases and at J to 4 bases, leaving 16 bases not matched to a gene. Germline V gives CDR1 SGHKS, CDR2 YYEKEE (reference sequence). The CDR3 loop spans 18 amino acids. CDR3 amino acids: CASSLGTSTGARYNEQFF. The DNA of the CDR3 is TGTGCCAGCAGCCTTGGTACATCGACAGGGGCCCGATACAATGAGCAGTTCTTC.